Listed below are T cell receptor beta chains from one sample, sequenced in a study of cytomegalovirus exposure and HLA in healthy donors. Using immunoSEQ multiplex PCR, the repertoire was profiled, and TCRdb retains in-frame clones only, with some absent. The table lists 60,000 or so clones, roughly 80% of them singletons, with 20% to 25% in the top ten. Sample: PBMCs. The source is a woman aged 40 to 50 in good health and CMV-seropositive. Both conserved end residues are part of each CDR3.

TRBV10-1	TRBJ1-1	CASSVRPNTEAFF
TRBV6-6	TRBJ2-1	CASSEQGRSYNEQFF
TRBV19	TRBJ1-1	CASRGQGAEAFF
TRBV5-8	TRBJ1-1	CASSWGTQGEAFF
TRBV6-6	TRBJ2-7	CASSFSQGAGHEQYF
TRBV6-5	TRBJ1-4	CASSSTDEKLFF
TRBV9	TRBJ2-3	CASSVGDNTDTQYF
TRBV13	NA	CASSAGTTQYEQYF
TRBV21-1	TRBJ2-3	CASSKLGLAGTPTDTQYF
TRBV4-3	TRBJ1-1	CASSRTTGDTEAFF
TRBV4-3	TRBJ2-7	CASSQELRIYYEQYF
TRBV9	TRBJ2-3	CASSGPRSTDTQYF
TRBV7-9	TRBJ1-1	CASSPSGGTGGTEAFF
TRBV5-4	TRBJ1-1	CASSSQGVRTEAFF
TRBV5-6	TRBJ2-7	CASSFRRDPYEQYF
TRBV5-1	TRBJ2-1	CASSLNRGGSYNEQFF
TRBV6-1	TRBJ2-7	CASSPTGTSYEQYF
TRBV7-2	TRBJ1-2	CASSRPGTGDGYTF
TRBV25-1	TRBJ1-1	CASSGYGGNTEAFF
TRBV11-3	TRBJ2-3	CASSFEGTDTQYF
TRBV11-2	TRBJ1-1	CASGGQPNTEAFF
TRBV6-5	TRBJ1-2	CASSTGTAYGYTF
TRBV5-6	TRBJ1-1	CASSLGDFDDLAFF
TRBV6-1	TRBJ1-5	CASTGVGQPQHF
TRBV6-4	TRBJ1-1	CASSLQKNTEAFF
TRBV5-1	TRBJ2-7	CASSVGRAYEQYF
TRBV23-1	TRBJ2-2	CASSQPHRGLAGELFF
TRBV15	TRBJ2-1	CATSNDRRSYNEQFF
TRBV6-5	TRBJ2-1	CASSLQAGQQFF
TRBV30	TRBJ2-7	CAWTPVDRGLSYEQYF
TRBV5-1	TRBJ1-2	CASTPGDMEGYTF
TRBV7-9	TRBJ1-5	CASSLGLGQPQHF
TRBV5-5	TRBJ1-2	CASSPSTGAGYTF
TRBV4-1	TRBJ2-7	CASSLQDSYEQYF
TRBV5-1	TRBJ2-1	CASSSSGNNEQFF
TRBV14	TRBJ2-1	CASSQEHQAGRGGNNEQFF
TRBV7-2	TRBJ2-7	CASSPSSYEQYF
TRBV13	TRBJ1-3	CASSLVTGSFSGNTIYF
TRBV30	TRBJ2-7	CAWGTTYEQYF
TRBV9	TRBJ2-2	CASSVGRGGELFF
TRBV11-2	TRBJ2-7	CASSLSGTSGVVAEQYF
TRBV4-3	TRBJ1-5	CASSQVVDQPQHF
TRBV30	TRBJ2-7	CAWNFGEQQYF
TRBV27	TRBJ2-3	CASSFRLAGGMDTQYF
TRBV11-2	TRBJ2-1	CASSPKRSSGGDNEQFF
TRBV19	TRBJ1-5	CASSIATASGQPQHF
TRBV19	TRBJ1-4	CASSDPGGREKLFF
TRBV15	TRBJ2-7	CATSRDRYEQYF
TRBV18	TRBJ1-4	CASSPQTNEKLFF
TRBV2	TRBJ2-3	CASSIPGTGETTDTQYF
TRBV18	TRBJ2-2	CASSPLLTGPNTGELFF
TRBV11-2	TRBJ2-5	CASSPEPLETQYF
TRBV6-1	TRBJ1-5	CAIAIQGSPQPQHF
TRBV15	TRBJ2-3	CATSRFGVEGEVTDTQYF
TRBV6-1	TRBJ1-1	CASSRDRGNTEAFF